What follows describes a single T cell receptor beta chain. In the source study's methods: Counts of nucleated cells, estimated from reference gene primer amplification, were obtained. Using immunoSEQ multiplex PCR, the repertoire was profiled, and TCRdb retains in-frame clones only, with some absent. D and trimming were read from the DNA, whereas the V and J calls and clone size are those reported in that table. The table has under 100,000 clones, around four fifths seen once. This entry comes from a study of blood T cell repertoires in COVID-19. In the study overall: Acute-phase and convalescent COVID-19 samples originated in the United States, Italy and Spain. PBMCs, B-cell-depleted T cells, or T cells provided the cDNA or gDNA that made up the material.

The CDR3 is 15 amino acids. The V gene's germline CDR1 is MDHEN and CDR2 SYDVKM. The V gene end was trimmed by 5 bases and the J gene end by 0 bases; junction bases not matched to a gene: 6. The clonotype comes from an older woman with acute or convalescent COVID-19. The sample comprised peripheral blood. This sequence joins TRBV28 and TRBJ1-2, with 7 bases lining up with TRBD1. As DNA, the CDR3 is TGTGCCAGCAGTCCCACAGGGGCCACTAACTATGGCTACACCTTC. It encodes CASSPTGATNYGYTF.